This T cell receptor (beta chain) emerged from a study of T cells after yellow fever vaccination. Study overall: Low-cell-number fractions were prepared with SMART-Seq v4 Ultra Low Input. Whole-study results and caveats: Clonotypes appearing in both CD4 and CD8 compartments existed, and their share was small. Post-booster repertoires again held most primary-vaccination clones (roughly 95% CD4, over 80% CD8).

5'RACE template switching generated TCR cDNA, adding a universal primer site and UMIs. From the 5' RACE reads, TCRdb called clonotypes with MiXCR, one entry per CDR3 protein. The sample shows hundreds of thousands of distinct CDR3 sequences, roughly an eighth of them seen only once. The germline V and J ends were trimmed by 2 bases and 6 bases, with 5 bases remaining between them. The CDR3 consists of 11 residues. Per germline, CDR1 GTSNPN and CDR2 SVGIG (reference sequence). To note about this clonotype: What it binds is not known.

V gene TRBV30 combines with J gene TRBJ2-1; D gene unclear. Sample: PBMCs, taken on the day of the yellow fever booster vaccination. This TCR derives from a man aged 25 to 40 who received the YFV17D yellow fever vaccine. Here the CDR3 reads CAWSRSNEQFF. The CDR3 DNA follows: TGTGCCTGGAGTCGATCCAATGAGCAGTTCTTC.